One sample yielded the 11 T cell receptor beta chains listed below, sequenced in a study of cytomegalovirus exposure and HLA in healthy donors (dated by TCRdb to the late 2010s). Libraries were constructed by the immunoSEQ multiplex PCR assay. The multiplex PCR relied on a mix of 60 forward primers for TCR Vbeta segments and 13 reverse primers for TCR Jbeta segments. This is the immuneACCESS table as TCRdb keeps it, with only in-frame sequences that have V and J called. A part of the clones is gone; compared with another copy, unresolved V genes explain less than half, and the rest is unexplained. This sample gives 200,000 to 250,000 clones in total; roughly 89% of them show up just once. The ten largest clones capture approximately 1% of the sample. Material: PBMCs. The receptors stem from a young woman in good health and CMV-seronegative.

This clone appeared a single time. The chain uses TRBV9 and TRBJ2-1, with 7 bases that match TRBD1. J lost 6 bases, V lost 4 bases, and 10 bases had no gene match. Germline assignment: CDR1 SGDLS and CDR2 YYNGEE. This CDR3 is 15 amino acids long. CDR3 region: CASSPGQISSNEQFF. CDR3 DNA sequence: TGTGCCAGCAGCCCGGGACAGATAAGTAGCAATGAGCAGTTCTTC.

The J gene is TRBJ2-1, the V gene TRBV4-3, with TRBD2 identical over 8 bases. With 0 bases clipped from V and 6 bases from J, the junction kept 10 bases outside the gene matches. Looked up from germline, CDR1 is LGHNA and CDR2 is YSLEER. This CDR3 has 17 amino acids. The CDR3 nucleotides are TGCGCCAGCAGCCAAGATGCCGGCGGAACTAGCGGCAATGAGCAGTTCTTC. Translating gives CASSQDAGGTSGNEQFF.

The gene calls are TRBV6-1 and TRBJ2-3; D gene unclear. CDR3 length: 16 amino acids. Per the germline V gene, CDR1 is MNHNS and CDR2 is SASEGT. V was shortened by 1 base and J by 2 bases, with 13 bases between the two germline ends. CDR3 DNA sequence: TGTGCCAGCAGTGAAGGACGGAGAACCTACACAGATACGCAGTATTTT. As protein: CASSEGRRTYTDTQYF.

This chain joins TRBV5-1 and TRBJ2-5, with D possibly TRBD1 on 6 matching bases. The end of the DNA is better explained by TRBJ2-7, so the J call may be wrong. Germline values: CDR1 SGHRS, CDR2 YFSETQ. There are 14 residues in the CDR3. This chain's CDR3 is CASSLDRATYEQYF. The CDR3 nucleotides read TGCGCCAGCAGCTTGGACAGGGCGACATACGAGCAGTACTTC.

The chain uses TRBV7-9 and TRBJ1-2; possible D gene TRBD1, 5 bases. The CDR3 totals 13 residues. CDR1 and CDR2 (germline): SEHNR, FQNEAQ (reference sequence). The germline V and J ends were trimmed by 5 bases and 10 bases, with 17 bases remaining between them. CDR3 sequence (DNA): TGTGCCAGCAGCCTAGGGACGGGGAGGGACTACACCTTC. As protein: CASSLGTGRDYTF.

V and J are TRBV2 and TRBJ2-7; the match to TRBD2 covers 10 bases. J lost 5 bases, V lost 6 bases, and 7 bases had no gene match. CDR1 and CDR2 (germline): SNHLY, FYNNEI. The CDR3 contains 14 residues. For the CDR3, the DNA is TGTGCCAGCAGAGCCGGGACTAGCGTCGACGAGCAGTACTTC. This gives the protein CASRAGTSVDEQYF.

The chain carries TRBV7-8 and TRBJ2-2, with 7 bases fitting TRBD1. The germline CDR1 and CDR2 sequences are SGHVS and FQNEAQ. The V gene end was trimmed by 2 bases and the J gene end by 4 bases; junction bases not matched to a gene: 10. This CDR3 is 17 amino acids long. CDR3 sequence: CASSLFRTGGGTGELFF. CDR3 in DNA: TGTGCCAGCAGCTTATTCCGGACAGGTGGGGGCACCGGGGAGCTGTTTTTT.

This chain connects TRBV15 to TRBJ2-1; D unclear. Germline-derived CDR1 and CDR2 are LNHNV and YYDKDF (reference sequence). Trimming pared 1 base from V and 12 bases from J, leaving 10 bases between. The CDR3 covers 12 residues. CDR3 in amino acids: CATSRVETPQFF. As DNA, the CDR3 is TGTGCCACCAGCAGAGTAGAAACCCCGCAGTTCTTC.

The genes are TRBV15 and TRBJ1-5; no clear D. V was shortened by 2 bases and J by 11 bases, with 13 bases between the two germline ends. Germline CDR1 reads LNHNV; CDR2 reads YYDKDF (reference sequence). The CDR3 is 13 residues long. The CDR3 reads CATSRSQLLSQHF. CDR3 DNA sequence: TGTGCCACCAGCAGATCACAGCTCCTGTCCCAGCATTTT.

V usage is TRBV7-8 and J usage is TRBJ2-1, with 11 positions matching TRBD2. The CDR3 sequence is 15 residues long. CDR1 SGHVS and CDR2 FQNEAQ come from the germline V gene. The V gene end was trimmed by 5 bases and the J gene end by 4 bases; junction bases not matched to a gene: 4. The CDR3 coding sequence is TGTGCCAGCAGCGTACGACTAGCGGGGTACAATGAGCAGTTCTTC. This codes for CASSVRLAGYNEQFF.

The genes are TRBV9 and TRBJ2-1, with 9 bases that match TRBD2. Trimming removed 4 bases from V and 6 bases from J; junction bases left unmatched: 11. Germline V gene sequence: CDR1 SGDLS, CDR2 YYNGEE. The CDR3 totals 16 residues. CDR3 amino acids: CASSPVLAGAGNEQFF. In DNA form, the CDR3 reads TGTGCCAGCAGCCCCGTGTTAGCGGGGGCTGGCAATGAGCAGTTCTTC. The entire variable domain, with the rest obtained from reference TRBV9 and TRBJ2-1, is as follows: DSGVTQTPKHLITATGQRVTLRCSPRSGDLSVYWYQQSLDQGLQFLIQYYNGEERAKGNILERFSAQQFPDLHSELNLSSLELGDSALYFCASSPVLAGAGNEQFFGPGTRLTVL.